These T cell receptor beta chains were read from a single sample in a study of blood T cell repertoires in COVID-19. The protocol was immunoSEQ multiplex PCR, while the TCRdb copy is restricted to in-frame clones and leaves out a portion. Of roughly 230,000 clones in the sample, about 91% are singletons; the top ten hold around 4.6%. The sample was peripheral blood. These receptors came from a woman aged 35 to 49 who had recovered from COVID-19. CDR3s include the opening cysteine and the closing phenylalanine or tryptophan. The order of the fields is clone size, V gene, J gene, D gene, CDR3 protein, CDR3 DNA. D genes are given only for firm matches. Clone size is stated in some rows and not others, as once, few, many or a class when expanded.

size: .
V: TRBV4-3
J: TRBJ2-1
D: .
CDR3: CASSQDRRGGYNEQFF
DNA: TGCGCCAGCAGCCAAGATAGACGGGGAGGTTACAATGAGCAGTTCTTC

size: .
V: TRBV5-1
J: TRBJ2-5
D: TRBD2
CDR3: CASSWERGAWETQYF
DNA: TGCGCCAGCAGCTGGGAGCGGGGGGCCTGGGAGACCCAGTACTTC

size: .
V: TRBV19
J: TRBJ2-1
D: TRBD2
CDR3: CASTPESGRVDNEQFF
DNA: TGTGCCAGTACCCCGGAAAGCGGGAGGGTGGACAATGAGCAGTTCTTC

size: .
V: TRBV7-2
J: TRBJ1-5
D: .
CDR3: CASSLDPGFNQPQHF
DNA: TGTGCCAGCAGCTTAGATCCAGGGTTCAATCAGCCCCAGCATTTT

size: .
V: TRBV24-1
J: TRBJ2-1
D: .
CDR3: CATSESRGRHNEQFF
DNA: TGTGCCACCAGTGAATCTCGTGGGCGACACAATGAGCAGTTCTTC

size: once
V: TRBV10-3
J: TRBJ2-2
D: TRBD1
CDR3: CAISERTGETGELFF
DNA: TGTGCCATCAGTGAGCGAACAGGGGAAACCGGGGAGCTGTTTTTT

size: .
V: TRBV5-1
J: TRBJ2-3
D: .
CDR3: CASSGGYSTDTQYF
DNA: TGCGCCAGCAGCGGCGGCTATTCCACAGATACGCAGTATTTT

size: .
V: TRBV27
J: TRBJ2-3
D: .
CDR3: CASSFRVRGPLDTDTQYF
DNA: TGTGCCAGCAGTTTTAGAGTAAGAGGGCCATTAGACACAGATACGCAGTATTTT

size: .
V: TRBV6-5
J: TRBJ2-5
D: TRBD2
CDR3: CASSYSGGGGETQYF
DNA: TGTGCCAGCAGTTACTCCGGGGGGGGCGGAGAGACCCAGTACTTC

size: .
V: TRBV21-1
J: TRBJ2-3
D: .
CDR3: CASSKAVREDTDTQYF
DNA: TGTGCCAGCAGCAAAGCGGTCAGGGAGGACACAGATACGCAGTATTTT

size: .
V: TRBV5-1
J: TRBJ2-5
D: TRBD2
CDR3: CASSSGGATGQETQYF
DNA: TGCGCCAGCAGCTCCGGGGGGGCGACCGGACAAGAGACCCAGTACTTC

size: .
V: TRBV21-1
J: TRBJ1-5
D: .
CDR3: CASIRGCGRGHREHQPQHF
DNA: TGTGCCAGCATCCGAGGATGTGGTCGAGGGCACAGGGAACATCAGCCCCAGCATTTT

size: .
V: TRBV7-8
J: TRBJ1-5
D: .
CDR3: CASSLRGAGVSNQPQHF
DNA: TGTGCCAGCAGCTTACGGGGGGCAGGGGTTAGCAATCAGCCCCAGCATTTT

size: .
V: TRBV3-1/TRBV3-2
J: TRBJ2-1
D: .
CDR3: CASSQGPLEQFF
DNA: TGTGCCAGCAGCCAAGGGCCCCTTGAGCAGTTCTTC

size: .
V: TRBV11-3
J: TRBJ1-2
D: .
CDR3: CASSSYRDTLIYGYTF
DNA: TGTGCCAGCAGCTCGTACCGGGACACACTGATTTATGGCTACACCTTC

size: .
V: TRBV28
J: TRBJ1-2
D: .
CDR3: CASSFQGSNYGYTF
DNA: TGTGCCAGCAGTTTTCAAGGTAGCAACTATGGCTACACCTTC

size: .
V: TRBV6-5
J: TRBJ1-6
D: .
CDR3: CASPSGMGSPLHF
DNA: TGTGCCAGTCCAAGCGGTATGGGCTCACCCCTCCACTTT

size: .
V: TRBV6-1
J: TRBJ1-1
D: .
CDR3: CASSEIFGRTEAFF
DNA: TGTGCCAGCAGTGAAATTTTTGGCAGGACTGAAGCTTTCTTT

size: .
V: TRBV12-3/TRBV12-4
J: TRBJ1-1
D: .
CDR3: CASGLPAFF
DNA: TGTGCCAGCGGACTCCCTGCTTTCTTT

size: .
V: TRBV7-2
J: TRBJ2-5
D: TRBD2
CDR3: CASSTAGLAGGLTQETQYF
DNA: TGTGCCAGCAGCACAGCTGGACTAGCGGGGGGGCTGACCCAAGAGACCCAGTACTTC

size: .
V: TRBV6-2/TRBV6-3
J: TRBJ1-1
D: .
CDR3: CASSYASTEAFF
DNA: TGTGCCAGCAGTTACGCGAGCACTGAAGCTTTCTTT

size: .
V: TRBV19
J: TRBJ2-3
D: TRBD1
CDR3: CASAGDSFTDTQYF
DNA: TGTGCCAGCGCCGGGGACAGTTTCACAGATACGCAGTATTTT

size: .
V: TRBV28
J: TRBJ2-7
D: TRBD1
CDR3: CASSSGTGAYEQYF
DNA: TGTGCCAGCAGTTCCGGGACAGGGGCCTACGAGCAGTACTTC

size: .
V: TRBV15
J: TRBJ2-2
D: TRBD1
CDR3: CATYSGQLGIAGELFF
DNA: TGTGCCACCTACTCGGGACAGCTGGGAATAGCCGGGGAGCTGTTTTTT

size: .
V: TRBV6-2/TRBV6-3
J: TRBJ2-2
D: .
CDR3: CASSYSAGVTGELFF
DNA: TGTGCCAGCAGTTACTCCGCAGGGGTCACCGGGGAGCTGTTTTTT

size: .
V: TRBV28
J: TRBJ2-7
D: .
CDR3: CASSTLDRRGYEQYF
DNA: TGTGCCAGCAGTACCCTGGACCGCCGGGGCTACGAGCAGTACTTC

size: .
V: TRBV2
J: TRBJ1-4
D: .
CDR3: CASSGWGDNEKLFF
DNA: TGTGCCAGCAGTGGTTGGGGGGATAATGAAAAACTGTTTTTT

size: few
V: TRBV19
J: TRBJ1-1
D: .
CDR3: CASALSSSGNTEAFF
DNA: TGTGCCAGTGCCTTAAGCTCTTCCGGGAACACTGAAGCTTTCTTT

size: .
V: TRBV14
J: TRBJ1-5
D: TRBD1
CDR3: CASSQSGQGWQPQHF
DNA: TGTGCCAGCAGCCAGTCCGGACAGGGCTGGCAGCCCCAGCATTTT

size: .
V: TRBV18
J: TRBJ1-4
D: .
CDR3: CASSTDRSTNEKLFF
DNA: TGTGCCAGCTCAACCGACAGATCAACTAATGAAAAACTGTTTTTT

size: .
V: TRBV2
J: TRBJ1-3
D: .
CDR3: CASRQGAGNTIYF
DNA: TGTGCCAGCAGACAGGGTGCTGGAAACACCATATATTTT

size: .
V: TRBV5-4
J: TRBJ2-7
D: TRBD1
CDR3: CASSFETGNYEQYF
DNA: TGTGCCAGCAGCTTTGAGACAGGGAACTACGAGCAGTACTTC

size: .
V: TRBV3-1/TRBV3-2
J: TRBJ1-2
D: TRBD1
CDR3: CASSQEDRIYGYTF
DNA: TGTGCCAGCAGCCAGGAGGACAGGATCTATGGCTACACCTTC

size: .
V: TRBV11-2
J: TRBJ2-2
D: .
CDR3: CASSSITGELFF
DNA: TGTGCCAGCAGCTCCATCACCGGGGAGCTGTTTTTT

size: .
V: TRBV19
J: TRBJ2-7
D: .
CDR3: CANQGKYSYEQYF
DNA: TGTGCCAACCAGGGGAAGTATAGTTACGAGCAGTACTTC

size: once
V: TRBV12-3/TRBV12-4
J: TRBJ1-3
D: .
CDR3: CASSSVSGNTIYF
DNA: TGTGCCAGCAGCTCCGTCTCTGGAAACACCATATATTTT

size: .
V: TRBV18
J: TRBJ1-1
D: .
CDR3: CASSKLDNMNTEAFF
DNA: TGTGCCAGCTCAAAATTAGACAACATGAACACTGAAGCTTTCTTT